The 9 T cell receptor beta chains below all came from one sample that was sequenced in a study of blood T cell repertoires in COVID-19. Method: immunoSEQ multiplex PCR; TCRdb's copy keeps in-frame clones and lacks some. This sample has roughly 120,000 clones, with 70% to 90% found just once. Material: peripheral blood. These receptors were taken from a human donor in a cohort sampled during active COVID-19.

The J gene is TRBJ1-6, the V gene TRBV6-5; maybe TRBD1 (6 bases). V dropped 7 bases and J dropped 14 bases, with 21 bases sitting between them. The CDR3 has 14 residues. From germline, CDR1 is MNHEY and CDR2 SVGAGI. CDR3 in DNA: TGTGCCAGCACCCGAGACAGGACAGTTTCGACCCTCCACTTT. Translation gives CASTRDRTVSTLHF.

The DNA of the CDR3 is TGCGCCAGCAGCGTTGGACTGCCGATGAACACTGAAGCTTTCTTT. Translation gives CASSVGLPMNTEAFF. This rearrangement joins TRBV5-1 to TRBJ1-1; no reliable D call. This CDR3 region has 15 residues. Germline lookup yields CDR1 SGHRS and CDR2 YFSETQ. Trimming removed 4 bases at V and 0 bases at J, with 13 bases between.

In this sample, this clone turned up a few times. V usage is TRBV3-1 (or the pseudogene TRBV3-2) and J usage is TRBJ1-5; TRBD1 aligns across 9 bases. The CDR3 has 15 amino acids. V gave up 5 bases and J gave up 7 bases; unmatched junction bases: 9. CDR1 LGHDT and CDR2 YNNKEL come from the germline V gene (reference sequence). Here the CDR3 DNA reads TGTGCCAGCAGCTCAGGGACAGGGTCGGGCCAGCCCCAGCATTTT. Amino acid sequence: CASSSGTGSGQPQHF.

J is TRBJ2-7 and V is TRBV28, with D perhaps TRBD1 (6 bases). V shed 8 bases and J shed 2 bases, with 10 bases lying between them. Germline CDR1 reads MDHEN; CDR2 reads SYDVKM. CDR3 length equals 12 residues. This CDR3 reads CASGQFTYEQYF. The CDR3 DNA reads as TGTGCCAGCGGACAGTTTACCTACGAGCAGTACTTC.

The chain has TRBV7-8 and TRBJ1-2; 8 positions agree with TRBD1. V lost 4 bases and J lost 2; bases outside the gene matches: 9. Germline loops: CDR1 SGHVS, CDR2 FQNEAQ. The CDR3 is 16 amino acids. In DNA form, the CDR3 reads TGTGCCAGCAGCTCGTACTGGACAGGGCAGAACTATGGCTACACCTTC. It is translated as CASSSYWTGQNYGYTF.

This clone has just one count. The rearrangement links TRBV6-6 to TRBJ2-7; 7 bases match TRBD1. CDR3 size: 15 residues. J was trimmed by 0 bases and V by 5 bases; bases with no gene match: 7. In germline, CDR1 is MNHNY, CDR2 SVGAGI (reference sequence). The CDR3 nucleotides are TGTGCCAGCAGTATCACAGGGGCTAGCTCCTACGAGCAGTACTTC. Encoded protein: CASSITGASSYEQYF.

This chain uses TRBV19 with TRBJ1-2, with a weak D call TRBD1 (5 bases). The V end lost 5 bases, the J end lost 4 bases, and 20 bases lay between the germline ends. In germline, CDR1 is LNHDA, CDR2 SQIVND (reference sequence). The CDR3 runs 16 residues. The CDR3 here is CASSVPRRGSGYGYTF. The CDR3 DNA is TGTGCCAGTAGTGTACCTAGGAGGGGTTCCGGCTATGGCTACACCTTC.

The chain joins TRBV30 to TRBJ2-2, with D possibly matching TRBD1 (5 bases). Looked up from germline, CDR1 is GTSNPN and CDR2 is SVGIG (reference sequence). V lost 2 bases and J lost 6, with 7 bases in between. This CDR3 spans 12 amino acids. CDR3 amino acids: CAWSQQAGELFF. The CDR3 nucleotides read TGTGCCTGGAGTCAACAGGCCGGGGAGCTGTTTTTT.

This chain joins TRBV6-6 and TRBJ2-6, with 9 bases identical to TRBD1. Germline V gene sequence: CDR1 MNHNY, CDR2 SVGAGI (reference sequence). The CDR3 consists of 16 residues. V lost 2 bases and J lost 7; bases outside the gene matches: 6. The DNA for the CDR3 is TGTGCCAGCAGTTACCAGGGACAGGGTATCGCCAACGTCCTGACTTTC. The encoded protein is CASSYQGQGIANVLTF.